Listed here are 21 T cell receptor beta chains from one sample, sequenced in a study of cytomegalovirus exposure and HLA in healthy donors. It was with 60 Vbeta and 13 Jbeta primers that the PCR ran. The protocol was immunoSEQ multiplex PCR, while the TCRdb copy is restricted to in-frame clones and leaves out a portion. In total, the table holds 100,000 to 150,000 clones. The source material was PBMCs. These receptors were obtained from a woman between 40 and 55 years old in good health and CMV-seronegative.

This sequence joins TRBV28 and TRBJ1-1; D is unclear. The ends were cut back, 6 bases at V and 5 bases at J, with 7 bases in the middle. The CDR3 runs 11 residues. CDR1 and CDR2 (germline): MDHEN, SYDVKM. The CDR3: CASRGGTEAFF. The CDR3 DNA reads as TGTGCCAGCAGAGGAGGTACTGAAGCTTTCTTT.

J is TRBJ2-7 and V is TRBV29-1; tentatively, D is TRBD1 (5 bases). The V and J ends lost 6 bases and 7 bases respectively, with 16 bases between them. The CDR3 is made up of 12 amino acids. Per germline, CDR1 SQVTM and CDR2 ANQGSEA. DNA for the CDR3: TGCAGCGTAAGGGGTCACGGTGCTGAGCAGTACTTC. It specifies CSVRGHGAEQYF.

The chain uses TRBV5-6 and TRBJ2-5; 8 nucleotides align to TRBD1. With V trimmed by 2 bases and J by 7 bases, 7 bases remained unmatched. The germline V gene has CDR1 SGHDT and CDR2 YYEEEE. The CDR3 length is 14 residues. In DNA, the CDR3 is TGTGCCAGCAGCTTCGACAGGGGTACGGGGACCCAGTACTTC. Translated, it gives CASSFDRGTGTQYF.

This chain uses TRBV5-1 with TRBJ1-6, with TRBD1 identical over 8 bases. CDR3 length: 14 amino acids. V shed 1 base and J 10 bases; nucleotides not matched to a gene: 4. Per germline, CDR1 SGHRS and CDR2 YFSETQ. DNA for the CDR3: TGCGCCAGCAGCTTGCAGGGGGCAGGGTCACCCCTCCACTTT. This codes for CASSLQGAGSPLHF.

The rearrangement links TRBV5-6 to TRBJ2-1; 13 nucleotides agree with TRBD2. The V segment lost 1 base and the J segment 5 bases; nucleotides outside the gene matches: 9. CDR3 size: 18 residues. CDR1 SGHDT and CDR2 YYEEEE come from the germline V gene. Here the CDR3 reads CASSLRTSGGQRDNEQFF. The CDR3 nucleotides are TGTGCCAGCAGCTTGAGGACTAGCGGGGGCCAGAGGGACAATGAGCAGTTCTTC. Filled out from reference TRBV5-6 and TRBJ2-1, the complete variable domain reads DAGVTQSPTHLIKTRGQQVTLRCSPKSGHDTVSWYQQALGQGPQFIFQYYEEEERQRGNFPDRFSGHQFPNYSSELNVNALLLGDSALYLCASSLRTSGGQRDNEQFFGPGTRLTVL.

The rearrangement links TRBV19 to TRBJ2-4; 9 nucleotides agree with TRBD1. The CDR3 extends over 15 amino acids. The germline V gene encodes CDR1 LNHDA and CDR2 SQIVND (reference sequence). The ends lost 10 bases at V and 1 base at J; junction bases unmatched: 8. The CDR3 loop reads CAISEGTGAKNIQYF. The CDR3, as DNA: TGTGCCATCAGTGAGGGGACAGGGGCCAAAAACATTCAGTACTTC.

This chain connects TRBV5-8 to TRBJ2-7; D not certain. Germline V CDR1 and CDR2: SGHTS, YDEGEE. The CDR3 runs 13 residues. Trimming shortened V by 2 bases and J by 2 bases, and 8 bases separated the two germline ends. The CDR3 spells CASSFRQAYEQYV. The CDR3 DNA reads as TGTGCCAGCAGCTTCAGACAAGCCTACGAGCAGTACGTC.

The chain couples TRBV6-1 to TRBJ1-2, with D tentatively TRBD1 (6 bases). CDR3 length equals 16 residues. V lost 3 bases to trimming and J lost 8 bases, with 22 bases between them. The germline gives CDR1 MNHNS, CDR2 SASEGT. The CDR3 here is CASSESFHTGTAGYTF. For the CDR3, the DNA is TGTGCCAGCAGTGAGAGCTTCCATACAGGGACGGCGGGCTACACCTTC.

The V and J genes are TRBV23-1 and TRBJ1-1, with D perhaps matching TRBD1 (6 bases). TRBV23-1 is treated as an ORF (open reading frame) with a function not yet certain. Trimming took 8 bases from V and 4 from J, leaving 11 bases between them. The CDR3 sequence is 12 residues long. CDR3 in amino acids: CASSNRATEAFF. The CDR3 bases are TGCGCCAGCTCCAACAGGGCCACTGAAGCTTTCTTT.

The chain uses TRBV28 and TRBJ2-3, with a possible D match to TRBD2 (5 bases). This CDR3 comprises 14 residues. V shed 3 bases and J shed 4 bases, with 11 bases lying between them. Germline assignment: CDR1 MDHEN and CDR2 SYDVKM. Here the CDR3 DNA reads TGTGCCAGCAGTTTTGTGGACGGGGCAGATACGCAGTATTTT. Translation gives CASSFVDGADTQYF.

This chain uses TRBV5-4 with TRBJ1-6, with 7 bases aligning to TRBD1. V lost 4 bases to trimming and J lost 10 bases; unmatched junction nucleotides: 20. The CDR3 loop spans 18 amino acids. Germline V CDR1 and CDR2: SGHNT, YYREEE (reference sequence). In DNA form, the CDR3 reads TGTGCCAGCAGCCCGACAGGGAGAAGGGGAGCAGGAGGCTCACCCCTCCACTTT. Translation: CASSPTGRRGAGGSPLHF.

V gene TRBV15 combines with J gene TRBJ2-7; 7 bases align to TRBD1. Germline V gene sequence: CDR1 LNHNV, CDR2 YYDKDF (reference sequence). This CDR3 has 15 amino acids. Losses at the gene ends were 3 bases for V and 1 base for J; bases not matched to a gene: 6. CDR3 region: CATSSNRGLSYEQYF. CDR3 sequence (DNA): TGTGCCACCAGCAGTAACAGGGGTTTGTCCTACGAGCAGTACTTC.

CDR3 in amino acids: CASSLVPLAYGYTF. The DNA for the CDR3 is TGTGCCAGCAGCTTAGTTCCCCTGGCCTATGGCTACACCTTC. This chain uses TRBV7-3 with TRBJ1-2; D remains ambiguous. Per the germline V gene, CDR1 is SGHTA and CDR2 is FQGTGA. The CDR3 is 14 amino acids. The V and J ends lost 2 bases and 4 bases respectively, with 11 bases between them.

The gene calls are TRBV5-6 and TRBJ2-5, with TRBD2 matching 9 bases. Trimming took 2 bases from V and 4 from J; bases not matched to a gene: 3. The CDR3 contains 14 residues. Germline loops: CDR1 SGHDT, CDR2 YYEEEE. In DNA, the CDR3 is TGTGCCAGCAGCTTTAGCGGGGGATTAGAGACCCAGTACTTC. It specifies CASSFSGGLETQYF.

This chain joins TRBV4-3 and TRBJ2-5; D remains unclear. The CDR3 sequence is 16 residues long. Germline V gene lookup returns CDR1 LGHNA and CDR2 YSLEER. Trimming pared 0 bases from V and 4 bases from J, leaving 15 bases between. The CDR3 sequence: CASSQEWATDGETQYF. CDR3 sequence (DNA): TGCGCCAGCAGCCAAGAATGGGCGACCGATGGAGAGACCCAGTACTTC.

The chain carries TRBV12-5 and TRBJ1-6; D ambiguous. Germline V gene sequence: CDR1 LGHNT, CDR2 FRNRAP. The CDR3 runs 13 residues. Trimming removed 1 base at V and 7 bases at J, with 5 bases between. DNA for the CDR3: TGTGCTAGTGGTTTGGACAGAAATTCACCCCTCCACTTT. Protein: CASGLDRNSPLHF.

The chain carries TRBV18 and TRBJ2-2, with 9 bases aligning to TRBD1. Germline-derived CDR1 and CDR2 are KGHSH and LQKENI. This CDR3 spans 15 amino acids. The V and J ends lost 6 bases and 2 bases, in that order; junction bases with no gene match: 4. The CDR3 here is CASSRTGVNTGELFF. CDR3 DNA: TGTGCCAGCTCTCGGACAGGGGTAAACACCGGGGAGCTGTTTTTT.

This CDR3 reads CASSETGFSNSNQPQHF. CDR3 coding DNA: TGTGCCAGCAGTGAAACAGGGTTTTCCAATAGCAATCAGCCCCAGCATTTT. The rearrangement uses TRBV6-1 and TRBJ1-5; D perhaps matches TRBD1 (6 bases). Germline lookup yields CDR1 MNHNS and CDR2 SASEGT. The CDR3 runs 17 residues. Trimming took off 2 bases at V and 0 bases at J, with 14 bases between the two ends.

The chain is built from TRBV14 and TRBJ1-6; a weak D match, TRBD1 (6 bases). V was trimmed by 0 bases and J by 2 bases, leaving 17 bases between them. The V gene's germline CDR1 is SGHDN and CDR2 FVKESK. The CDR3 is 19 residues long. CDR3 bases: TGTGCCAGCAGCCAAGAAGCGGCCAGAGGGGGAACCTATAATTCACCCCTCCACTTT. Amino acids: CASSQEAARGGTYNSPLHF.

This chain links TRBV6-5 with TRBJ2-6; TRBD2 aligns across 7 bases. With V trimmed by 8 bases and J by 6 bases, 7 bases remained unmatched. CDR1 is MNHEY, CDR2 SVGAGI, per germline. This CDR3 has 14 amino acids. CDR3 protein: CASPTGGLANVLTF. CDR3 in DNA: TGTGCCAGCCCCACGGGGGGTCTGGCCAACGTCCTGACTTTC.

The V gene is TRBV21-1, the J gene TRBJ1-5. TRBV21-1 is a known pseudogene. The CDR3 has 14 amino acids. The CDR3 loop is CASTSKLSNQPQHF. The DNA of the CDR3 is TGTGCCAGCACGAGCAAGCTTAGCAATCAGCCCCAGCATTTT.